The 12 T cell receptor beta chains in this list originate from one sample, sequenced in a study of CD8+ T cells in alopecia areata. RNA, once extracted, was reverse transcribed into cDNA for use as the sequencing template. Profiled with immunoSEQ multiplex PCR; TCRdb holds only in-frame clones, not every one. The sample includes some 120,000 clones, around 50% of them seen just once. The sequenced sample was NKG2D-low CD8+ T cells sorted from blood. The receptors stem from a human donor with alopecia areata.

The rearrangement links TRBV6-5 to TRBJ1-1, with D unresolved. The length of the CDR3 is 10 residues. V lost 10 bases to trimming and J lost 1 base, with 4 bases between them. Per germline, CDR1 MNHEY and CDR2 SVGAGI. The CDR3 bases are TGTGCCACCTGGAACACTGAAGCTTTCTTT. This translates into CATWNTEAFF.

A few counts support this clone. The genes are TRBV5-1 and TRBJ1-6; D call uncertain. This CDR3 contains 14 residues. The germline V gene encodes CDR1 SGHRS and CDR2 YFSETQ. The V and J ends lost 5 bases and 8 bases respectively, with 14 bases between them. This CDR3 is CASSNWMMDSPLHF. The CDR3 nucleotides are TGCGCCAGCAGTAATTGGATGATGGATTCACCCCTCCACTTT.

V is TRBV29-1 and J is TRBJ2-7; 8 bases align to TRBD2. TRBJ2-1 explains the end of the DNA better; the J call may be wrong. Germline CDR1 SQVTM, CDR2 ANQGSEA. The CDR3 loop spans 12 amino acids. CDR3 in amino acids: CSVRAGELEQFF. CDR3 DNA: TGCAGCGTTAGAGCGGGAGAACTTGAGCAGTTCTTC.

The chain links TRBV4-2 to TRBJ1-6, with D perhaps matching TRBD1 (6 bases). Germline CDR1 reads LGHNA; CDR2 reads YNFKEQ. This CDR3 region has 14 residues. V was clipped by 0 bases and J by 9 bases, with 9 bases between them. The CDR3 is CASSQDQGISPLHF. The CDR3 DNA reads TGTGCCAGCAGCCAAGATCAGGGGATTTCACCCCTCCACTTT.

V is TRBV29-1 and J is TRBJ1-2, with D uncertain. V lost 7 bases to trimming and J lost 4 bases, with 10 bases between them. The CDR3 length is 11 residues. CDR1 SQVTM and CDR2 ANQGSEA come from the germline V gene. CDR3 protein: CSEEDGYGYTF. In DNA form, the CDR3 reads TGCAGCGAGGAGGACGGCTATGGCTACACCTTC.

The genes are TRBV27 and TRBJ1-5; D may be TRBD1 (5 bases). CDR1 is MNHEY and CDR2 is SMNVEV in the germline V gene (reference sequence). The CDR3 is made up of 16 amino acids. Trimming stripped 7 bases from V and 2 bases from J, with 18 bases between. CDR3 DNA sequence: TGTGCCAGCACCAGTCTTCAGGGTACGGGCAATCAGCCCCAGCATTTT. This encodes CASTSLQGTGNQPQHF.

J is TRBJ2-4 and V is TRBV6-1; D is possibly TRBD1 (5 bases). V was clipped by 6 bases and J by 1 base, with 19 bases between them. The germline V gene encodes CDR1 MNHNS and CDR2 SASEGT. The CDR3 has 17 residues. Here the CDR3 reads CASREYFQGSAKNIQYF. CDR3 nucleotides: TGTGCCAGCAGGGAATACTTCCAGGGATCGGCCAAAAACATTCAGTACTTC.

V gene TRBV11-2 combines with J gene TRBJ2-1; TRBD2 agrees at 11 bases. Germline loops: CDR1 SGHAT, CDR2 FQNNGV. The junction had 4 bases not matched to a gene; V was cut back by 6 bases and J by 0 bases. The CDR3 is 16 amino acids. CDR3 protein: CASRGTSGHSYNEQFF. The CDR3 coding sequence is TGTGCCAGCAGGGGGACTAGCGGACACTCCTACAATGAGCAGTTCTTC.

CDR3 sequence (DNA): TGTGCCAGCTCACCACCATTGGATCTGGCGGGAGTGGCCTACAATGAGCAGTTCTTC. It codes for CASSPPLDLAGVAYNEQFF. This chain joins TRBV18 and TRBJ2-1, with 7 bases fitting TRBD2. V trimming: 0 bases; J trimming: 2 bases; junction bases outside the gene matches: 13. The CDR3 runs to 19 residues. CDR1 and CDR2 from the germline V gene are KGHSH and LQKENI.

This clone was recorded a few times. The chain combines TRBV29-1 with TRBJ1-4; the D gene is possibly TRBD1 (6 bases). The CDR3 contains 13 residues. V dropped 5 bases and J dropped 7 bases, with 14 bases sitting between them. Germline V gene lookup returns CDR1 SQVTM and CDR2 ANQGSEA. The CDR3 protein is CSVIAGVAEKLFF. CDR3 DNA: TGCAGCGTTATTGCAGGGGTGGCTGAAAAACTGTTTTTT.

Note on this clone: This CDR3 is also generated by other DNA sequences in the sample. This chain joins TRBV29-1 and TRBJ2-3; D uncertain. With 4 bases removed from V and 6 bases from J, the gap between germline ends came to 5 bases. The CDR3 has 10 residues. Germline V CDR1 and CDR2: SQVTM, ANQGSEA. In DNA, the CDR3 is TGCAGCGTTGTCAGGGATACGCAGTATTTT. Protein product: CSVVRDTQYF.

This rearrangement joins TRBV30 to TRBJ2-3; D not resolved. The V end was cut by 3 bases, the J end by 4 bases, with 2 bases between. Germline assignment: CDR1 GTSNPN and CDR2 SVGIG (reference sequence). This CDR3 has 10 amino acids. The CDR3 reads CAWSADTQYF. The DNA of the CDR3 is TGTGCCTGGAGCGCAGATACGCAGTATTTT.